This T cell receptor (beta chain) came from a study of blood T cell repertoires in COVID-19. V was shortened by 4 bases and J by 8 bases, with 17 bases between the two germline ends. Germline assignment: CDR1 SGHTA and CDR2 FQGNSA. The CDR3 is made up of 14 amino acids. Allocation to cohorts depended on clinical history reported by the participants. Authors' methods: Cell counts per sample came from amplifying reference gene primers. The assay was immunoSEQ multiplex PCR, and TCRdb's table has in-frame clones only and misses some. D and trimming come from the DNA, and the V and J calls and clone size come from that table. The table shows over 250,000 clones, with 70% to 90% occurring only once.

The receptor comes from a woman younger than 45 who had recovered from COVID-19. Sample: PBMCs or T cells enriched from blood (not recorded which). The gene calls are TRBV7-2 and TRBJ1-2, with D possibly TRBD1 on 5 matching bases. CDR3 residues: CASSSRGPVSGYTF. For the CDR3, the DNA is TGTGCCAGCAGCTCTAGGGGCCCAGTGAGCGGCTACACCTTC.